Shown below are 21 T cell receptor beta chains from a single sample sequenced in a study of T cell responses to AZD1222 COVID-19 vaccine. Clones were read by immunoSEQ multiplex PCR, and TCRdb kept only the in-frame ones, dropping some. The data contain 95,000 to 120,000 clones, 70% to 90% of them seen just once; the ten biggest clones take up about 3.5%. Here the sequenced sample was peripheral blood, taken on day 0 of AZD1222 vaccination. These receptors were obtained from an adult in good health.

This clone turned up a few times. The CDR3 DNA sequence: TGTGCCAGCAGCTTAGGGGGCCGGACCGGGGAGCTGTTTTTT. Encoded protein: CASSLGGRTGELFF. V usage is TRBV7-8 and J usage is TRBJ2-2, with D possibly being TRBD1 (5 bases). Deletions cut 1 base from V and 5 bases from J, with 8 bases between. This CDR3 contains 14 residues. Germline CDR1 SGHVS, CDR2 FQNEAQ. The complete variable domain, with remaining parts taken from reference TRBV7-8 and TRBJ2-2, reads GAGVSQSPRYKVAKRGQDVALRCDPISGHVSLFWYQQALGQGPEFLTYFQNEAQLDKSGLPSDRFFAERPEGSVSTLKIQRTQQEDSAVYLCASSLGGRTGELFFGEGSRLTVL.

The chain employs TRBV5-1 and TRBJ1-4; TRBD1 matches 7 bases. Unmatched junction bases numbered 8, after V lost 5 bases and J lost 7 bases. Germline V gives CDR1 SGHRS, CDR2 YFSETQ. This CDR3 is 14 amino acids long. The CDR3 is CASSSGTEVEKLFF. For the CDR3, the DNA is TGCGCCAGCAGTTCCGGGACAGAGGTTGAAAAACTGTTTTTT.

The J gene is TRBJ1-5, the V gene TRBV6-1; D remains ambiguous. The germline CDR1 and CDR2 sequences are MNHNS and SASEGT. The CDR3 totals 14 residues. Trimming shortened V by 3 bases and J by 12 bases, and 18 bases separated the two germline ends. The CDR3 bases are TGTGCCAGCAGTGAGGGCCGGACGGTTTCTCTCCAGCATTTT. Protein product: CASSEGRTVSLQHF.

As DNA, the CDR3 is TGTGCCATCAGTGAGTCGCAGCTTGGGAATCAGCCCCAGCATTTT. It specifies CAISESQLGNQPQHF. The chain carries TRBV10-3 and TRBJ1-5; D is ambiguous. The CDR3 loop spans 15 amino acids. Trimming removed 0 bases at V and 4 bases at J, with 10 bases between. CDR1 and CDR2 from the germline V gene are ENHRY and SYGVKD.

The chain links TRBV7-9 to TRBJ2-7; D gene ambiguous. V was pared by 5 bases and J by 5 bases, with 19 bases between. Germline V lookup: CDR1 SEHNR, CDR2 FQNEAQ (reference sequence). The CDR3 loop spans 15 amino acids. The CDR3 DNA reads TGTGCCAGCAGCCTTCTTGTAGGTTATTTGCACGAGCAGTACTTC. Protein: CASSLLVGYLHEQYF.

A single count supports this clone. The chain is built from TRBV4-2 and TRBJ2-7; 12 bases line up with TRBD1. Germline V gene sequence: CDR1 LGHNA, CDR2 YNFKEQ. This CDR3 comprises 15 residues. The V and J ends lost 4 bases and 7 bases, in that order; junction bases with no gene match: 8. This chain's CDR3 is CASSLRGQGAWEQYF. In nucleotides, the CDR3 is TGTGCCAGCAGCCTGCGGGGACAGGGGGCGTGGGAGCAGTACTTC.

The V gene is TRBV5-4, the J gene TRBJ2-1; TRBD2 matches at 8 bases. Germline values: CDR1 SGHNT, CDR2 YYREEE (reference sequence). V shed 2 bases, J shed 3 bases, and the junction held 4 bases outside the gene matches. This CDR3 has 15 residues. CDR3 sequence reads: CASSFGRDFYNEQFF. The CDR3, as DNA: TGTGCCAGCAGCTTCGGGAGGGACTTCTACAATGAGCAGTTCTTC. Filled out from reference TRBV5-4 and TRBJ2-1, the complete variable domain reads ETGVTQSPTHLIKTRGQQVTLRCSSQSGHNTVSWYQQALGQGPQFIFQYYREEENGRGNFPPRFSGLQFPNYSSELNVNALELDDSALYLCASSFGRDFYNEQFFGPGTRLTVL.

This clone is a singleton in its sample. The J gene is TRBJ2-3, the V gene TRBV6-5, with D perhaps given as TRBD1 or TRBD2 (6 bases each). Trimming shortened V by 7 bases and J by 8 bases, and 19 bases separated the two germline ends. The CDR3 is made up of 14 amino acids. The V gene's germline CDR1 is MNHEY and CDR2 SVGAGI. CDR3 residues: CASINRGPLSTQYF. For the CDR3, the DNA is TGTGCCAGCATTAATCGGGGGCCCCTAAGTACGCAGTATTTT.

The genes are TRBV30 and TRBJ1-5; D unresolved. Germline CDR1 GTSNPN, CDR2 SVGIG (reference sequence). V gave up 5 bases and J gave up 2 bases, with 10 bases separating them. This CDR3 is 13 amino acids long. The CDR3 DNA reads TGTGCCTGGGGAGGTGGAGGCAATCAGCCCCAGCATTTT. This encodes CAWGGGGNQPQHF.

The genes are TRBV7-9 and TRBJ2-1; 12 nucleotides agree with TRBD2. The V gene end was trimmed by 4 bases and the J gene end by 4 bases; junction bases not matched to a gene: 8. Germline V gene sequence: CDR1 SEHNR, CDR2 FQNEAQ (reference sequence). This CDR3 has 17 amino acids. This CDR3 reads CASSSPLAGGPYNEQFF. DNA of the CDR3: TGTGCCAGCAGCTCCCCACTAGCGGGGGGACCTTACAATGAGCAGTTCTTC.

As DNA, the CDR3 is TGTGCCAGCAGTTTACAAGGGAGGGGCCCATGGTCACCCCTCCACTTT. It codes for CASSLQGRGPWSPLHF. This rearrangement joins TRBV27 to TRBJ1-6; D possibly corresponds to TRBD1 (5 bases). The CDR3 consists of 16 residues. V was clipped by 2 bases and J by 10 bases, with 18 bases between them. Germline V gene lookup returns CDR1 MNHEY and CDR2 SMNVEV (reference sequence).

The chain carries TRBV2 and TRBJ1-1; D is unclear. V was pared by 4 bases and J by 5 bases, with 5 bases between. The CDR3 has 11 amino acids. In germline, CDR1 is SNHLY, CDR2 FYNNEI. The CDR3 DNA reads as TGTGCCAGCAGTGTAGGTACTGAAGCTTTCTTT. Residues: CASSVGTEAFF.

The V gene is TRBV5-1, the J gene TRBJ2-5; D gene uncertain. CDR1 SGHRS and CDR2 YFSETQ come from the germline V gene. There are 15 residues in the CDR3. The V end lost 1 base, the J end lost 2 bases, and 12 bases lay between the germline ends. The CDR3 region is CASSLTPTGQETQYF. The CDR3 nucleotides are TGCGCCAGCAGCTTGACCCCGACTGGACAAGAGACCCAGTACTTC.

The V gene is TRBV4-1, the J gene TRBJ1-6, with a possible D match to TRBD1 (5 bases). The V and J ends lost 1 base and 7 bases respectively, with 11 bases between them. Per the germline V gene, CDR1 is MGHRA and CDR2 is YSYEKL. CDR3 length: 15 amino acids. The CDR3 protein is CASSQAPGPNSPLHF. CDR3 DNA sequence: TGCGCCAGCAGCCAAGCACCGGGACCGAATTCACCCCTCCACTTT.

This clone was seen a single time. This sequence joins TRBV19 and TRBJ2-7; D might be TRBD1 (5 bases). CDR3 length equals 15 residues. V was pared by 5 bases and J by 0 bases, with 14 bases between. Germline V CDR1 and CDR2: LNHDA, SQIVND (reference sequence). The CDR3 DNA sequence: TGTGCCAGTAGTGTGGGCCAGGGCCACTCCTACGAGCAGTACTTC. It translates to CASSVGQGHSYEQYF.

V gene TRBV5-1 combines with J gene TRBJ2-5; 15 nucleotides agree with TRBD2. V was pared by 3 bases and J by 5 bases, with 8 bases of the junction left unmatched. CDR1 is SGHRS and CDR2 is YFSETQ in the germline V gene. The CDR3 has 17 amino acids. The CDR3 protein is CASSSGLAGGPWETQYF. CDR3 bases: TGCGCCAGCAGCTCAGGACTAGCGGGGGGGCCGTGGGAGACCCAGTACTTC.

The CDR3 bases are TGTGCCAGCAGCCCCAGGGGGCGGGGGGGCCGTGATGAGCAGTTCTTC. Translated: CASSPRGRGGRDEQFF. The rearrangement uses TRBV11-3 and TRBJ2-1; maybe TRBD2 (9 bases). Deletions cut 5 bases from V and 8 bases from J, with 22 bases between. This CDR3 spans 16 amino acids. Germline V CDR1 and CDR2: SGHNT, YENEEA.

V and J are TRBV4-1 and TRBJ1-3; D perhaps matches TRBD1 (5 bases). The CDR3 spans 16 residues. The germline V gene has CDR1 MGHRA and CDR2 YSYEKL. Deletions cut 3 bases from V and 0 bases from J, with 12 bases between. The CDR3 is CASSHRDRDSGNTIYF. CDR3 nucleotide sequence: TGCGCCAGCAGCCACAGGGATCGAGACTCTGGAAACACCATATATTTT.

The chain uses TRBV9 and TRBJ1-3, with D possibly TRBD1 on 5 matching bases. V gave up 3 bases and J gave up 2 bases, with 15 bases separating them. Germline CDR1 reads SGDLS; CDR2 reads YYNGEE. The CDR3 has 16 residues. Here the CDR3 DNA reads TGTGCCAGCAGCGCAGGGACGCCGATAACTGGAAACACCATATATTTT. Translated: CASSAGTPITGNTIYF.

This chain connects TRBV28 to TRBJ1-2, with 8 bases matching TRBD1. Germline CDR1 MDHEN, CDR2 SYDVKM. With V trimmed by 7 bases and J by 3 bases, 7 bases remained unmatched. This CDR3 contains 14 residues. The DNA of the CDR3 is TGTGCCAGCACTGCCGCGACAGGGGACTATGGCTACACCTTC. This codes for CASTAATGDYGYTF.

This clone was picked up one time. The chain carries TRBV7-9 and TRBJ1-5, with D possibly TRBD1 on 5 matching bases. CDR1 is SEHNR and CDR2 is FQNEAQ in the germline V gene (reference sequence). V gave up 1 base and J gave up 4 bases, with 8 bases separating them. The CDR3 is 14 residues long. The CDR3 reads CASSLGQGNQPQHF. Here the CDR3 DNA reads TGTGCCAGCAGCTTAGGGCAGGGTAATCAGCCCCAGCATTTT.